These T cell receptor beta chains were read from a single sample in a study of OX40 agonist ivuxolimab in advanced cancers. Some clones are missing from TCRdb's copy, which holds only in-frame ones; the method was immunoSEQ multiplex PCR. The repertoire holds about 75,000 clones, with about 88% as singletons. The input for sequencing was CD4+ or CD8+ T cells sorted from blood, taken in a trial of the OX40 agonist ivuxolimab. The receptors derive from an adult with an advanced solid tumor such as melanoma, head and neck, liver or kidney cancer. CDR3s include the opening cysteine and the closing phenylalanine or tryptophan. D genes are given only for firm matches. Part of the rows lack a size; the others show once, few, many or a class for expanded clones.

V	length	J	size	D	DNA	CDR3
TRBV29-1	11	TRBJ1-1	few	NA	TGCAGCGCCCGGCGCGAGACTGAAGCTTTCTTT	CSARRETEAFF
TRBV6-5	12	TRBJ1-5	NA	NA	TGTGCCAGCGGAGGGAACAATCAGCCCCAGCATTTT	CASGGNNQPQHF
TRBV7-9	13	TRBJ1-5	NA	NA	TGTGCCAGCAGCTTAGGAGGGAGTCAGCCCCAGCATTTT	CASSLGGSQPQHF
TRBV6-5	14	TRBJ2-1	NA	TRBD2	TGTGCCAGCACCTACCGGGAGGGCCTGGATGAGCAGTTCTTC	CASTYREGLDEQFF
TRBV28	13	TRBJ1-5	NA	NA	TGTGCCAGCAAAACCTCACCCGATCAGCCCCAGCATTTT	CASKTSPDQPQHF
TRBV6-4	15	TRBJ1-6	NA	TRBD1	TGTGCCAGCAGTGTCCAGGGACAGGGTAATTCACCCCTCCACTTT	CASSVQGQGNSPLHF
TRBV2	13	TRBJ2-2	NA	NA	TGTGCCAGCAGAGTAGAAAAAACCGGGGAGCTGTTTTTT	CASRVEKTGELFF
TRBV19	14	TRBJ1-2	few	TRBD1	TGTGCCAGTAGACCTCTGGGGGACAGCTATGGCTACACCTTC	CASRPLGDSYGYTF
TRBV27	15	TRBJ1-1	NA	NA	TGTGCCAGCAGTTTATGGCGTACAGCAAACACTGAAGCTTTCTTT	CASSLWRTANTEAFF
TRBV29-1	14	TRBJ2-7	NA	TRBD2	TGCAGCGTAGTGGGCCCAACGGGAGGCTACGAGCAGTACTTC	CSVVGPTGGYEQYF
TRBV19	17	TRBJ1-6	NA	TRBD1	TGTGCCAGTAGTATAGATAAGGGGGCTACCGTCGGTTCACCCCTCCACTTT	CASSIDKGATVGSPLHF
TRBV5-1	14	TRBJ1-5	NA	NA	TGCGCCAGCAGCTTGGACCTGGGTGGGCAGCCCCAGCATTTT	CASSLDLGGQPQHF
TRBV7-9	14	TRBJ2-7	NA	TRBD2	TGTGCCAGCACTGGGGGAGGGATTTCTTACGAGCAGTACTTC	CASTGGGISYEQYF
TRBV5-1	17	TRBJ2-3	NA	TRBD2	TGCGCCAGCAGCCCGGGTTTTAGCGGGGGCTTCACAGATACGCAGTATTTT	CASSPGFSGGFTDTQYF
TRBV5-1	13	TRBJ2-2	NA	NA	TGCGCCAGCAGCCGGGAACGAACCGGGGAGCTGTTTTTT	CASSRERTGELFF
TRBV11-2	12	TRBJ2-7	NA	NA	TGTGCCAGCAGCTCCCTTAGTGGAGAGCAGTACTTC	CASSSLSGEQYF
TRBV5-8	17	TRBJ1-4	NA	NA	TGTGCCAGCAGCCATATCGCTACTAGGGCTTCTAATGAAAAACTGTTTTTT	CASSHIATRASNEKLFF
TRBV2	14	TRBJ2-2	NA	NA	TGTGCCAGCAGTGGACTAGAGCACACCGGGGAGCTGTTTTTT	CASSGLEHTGELFF
TRBV28	17	TRBJ1-3	NA	NA	TGTGCCAGCAGTTGGACCGGGAAAACTAGAGGAGGAAACACCATATATTTT	CASSWTGKTRGGNTIYF
TRBV7-9	15	TRBJ2-5	NA	NA	TGTGCCAGCAGCTTAGGTGTGCAGGCGGGAGAGACCCAGTACTTC	CASSLGVQAGETQYF
TRBV27	16	TRBJ2-2	NA	TRBD2	TGTGCCAGCAGTTTATGGGCGGGAGTCACCACCGGGGAGCTGTTTTTT	CASSLWAGVTTGELFF
TRBV11-2	15	TRBJ2-1	NA	TRBD2	TGTGCCAGCAGTCCCGGGACTAGCGAGTACAATGAGCAGTTCTTC	CASSPGTSEYNEQFF
TRBV29-1	15	TRBJ2-7	NA	TRBD1	TGCAGCGTTGAAGCAAGCGACAGGGGTCTGCGGGAGCAGTACTTC	CSVEASDRGLREQYF
TRBV5-1	14	TRBJ1-2	NA	NA	TGCGCCAGCAGCTTGTCCCCCGGGACTCTTGGCTACACCTTC	CASSLSPGTLGYTF
TRBV27	13	TRBJ1-2	once	TRBD1	TGTGCCAGCAGTCATACAGGGGTTCAGGGCTACACCTTC	CASSHTGVQGYTF
TRBV29-1	16	TRBJ2-2	NA	TRBD1	TGCAGCGTTGGGGACTTACAGGGGGTTGGTACCGGGGAGCTGTTTTTT	CSVGDLQGVGTGELFF
TRBV19	21	TRBJ2-7	once	NA	TGTGCCAGTAGCCCAGCTCATCAAGGAGGTAGGGGCGTAGGAGACTCCTACGAGCAGTACTTC	CASSPAHQGGRGVGDSYEQYF